This T cell receptor (beta chain) derives from a study of T-cell reconstitution after alpha-beta-depleted transplantation in children. This clonotype has ten or more counts. Its antigen is not known. The CDR3 runs 15 residues. The germline V gene encodes CDR1 SGHTA and CDR2 FQGNSA. Trimming removed 3 bases from V and 2 bases from J, with 12 bases in between. Unique molecular identifiers were incorporated into the prepared TCRbeta library. TCRdb re-derived calls from the PCR reads in MiXCR, one entry per CDR3 protein. The sample shows hundreds of thousands of distinct CDR3 sequences, 10% of them seen only once. Overall study findings and caveats: Expanded graft clones numbering several hundred reportedly gave rise to alpha-beta T cells about two months after transplant.

Material: PBMCs, obtained before TCRalphabeta/CD19-depleted stem cell transplant. The sequence was collected from a boy under two years old with acute myeloid leukemia, due to receive a stem cell transplant. The chain employs TRBV7-2 and TRBJ2-3; D possibly corresponds to TRBD2 (6 bases). DNA for the CDR3: TGTGCCAGCAGCTTTCGGCGGGGTCCCACAGATACGCAGTATTTT. This encodes CASSFRRGPTDTQYF.